This TCR beta chain was identified in a study of response to subunit inactivated influenza vaccine. Study-wide findings and caveats: After each seasonal influenza vaccination, few new T cells are recruited, the authors suggested.

TCRdb used MiXCR to reprocess the RT-PCR reads, holding one entry per CDR3 protein. The sample records around 470,000 distinct CDR3 sequences, approximately 7.2% being singletons. This clonotype was counted ten times or more. No antigen is known for it. This receptor was identified in a man between 50 and 70 years old who received an inactivated influenza vaccine. The sample consisted of PBMCs from blood, taken less than 30 months after vaccination.

DNA of the CDR3: TGTGCCAGCAGCTTAGGTCGGGCTAGCGGACAAAACGAGCAGTACTTC. Translated, it gives CASSLGRASGQNEQYF. The chain recombines TRBV13 with TRBJ2-7; 7 bases are a match to TRBD2. Germline V CDR1 and CDR2: PRHDT, FYEKMQ (reference sequence). CDR3 length: 16 residues. Trimming at V came to 0 bases and at J to 5 bases, leaving 10 bases not matched to a gene.